This is a list of T cell receptor beta chains from one sample in a study of blood T cell repertoires in COVID-19. Some clones are missing from TCRdb's copy, which holds only in-frame ones; the method was immunoSEQ multiplex PCR. The sample records roughly 230,000 clones, almost 85% being singletons. The sequenced material came from peripheral blood. These TCRs come from a man between 50 and 59 years old with acute or convalescent COVID-19. CDR3s include the opening cysteine and the closing phenylalanine or tryptophan. Each record gives: clone size, V gene, D gene, J gene, CDR3 protein, CDR3 DNA. D genes are given only for firm matches. A row's size may be missing; if present it is once, few, many or a size class.

-	TRBV7-9	TRBD1	TRBJ1-2	CASSPRIQGRTNYGYTF	TGTGCCAGCAGCCCGAGAATACAGGGGCGGACTAACTATGGCTACACCTTC
-	TRBV6-5	TRBD1	TRBJ1-5	CASRGTGNQPQHF	TGTGCCAGCAGGGGGACAGGGAATCAGCCCCAGCATTTT
-	TRBV6-5	-	TRBJ1-1	CASSYLSGEAFF	TGTGCCAGCAGTTACCTCTCGGGTGAAGCTTTCTTT
-	TRBV11-2	-	TRBJ2-3	CASSLDLSQTTQYF	TGTGCCAGCAGCTTAGATCTTAGCCAAACTACGCAGTATTTT
-	TRBV27	TRBD1	TRBJ2-7	CASGSGTVPYEQYF	TGTGCCAGCGGATCCGGGACAGTACCCTACGAGCAGTACTTC
-	TRBV6-5	-	TRBJ1-2	CASSRRQALSYGYTF	TGTGCCAGCAGTCGCCGACAGGCGTTAAGCTATGGCTACACCTTC
few	TRBV19	-	TRBJ2-7	CASSIPPGVSPYEQYF	TGTGCCAGTAGTATTCCCCCCGGGGTTTCGCCCTACGAGCAGTACTTC
-	TRBV5-1	-	TRBJ2-7	CASSLDLDRSSYEQYF	TGCGCCAGCAGCTTGGATCTAGACAGAAGCTCCTACGAGCAGTACTTC
-	TRBV5-1	TRBD1	TRBJ1-2	CASSPGQGNGYTF	TGCGCCAGCAGTCCGGGACAGGGTAATGGCTACACCTTC
-	TRBV5-1	-	TRBJ2-3	CASSLVLAVTSTDTQYF	TGCGCCAGCAGCTTGGTTCTGGCGGTGACTAGCACAGATACGCAGTATTTT
-	TRBV27	TRBD1	TRBJ1-5	CASSSLQGFSNQPQHF	TGTGCCAGCAGTTCATTACAGGGGTTTAGCAATCAGCCCCAGCATTTT
-	TRBV30	TRBD2	TRBJ2-1	CAWNLPGRGNNEQFF	TGTGCCTGGAACCTCCCCGGGCGGGGGAACAATGAGCAGTTCTTC
-	TRBV7-8	-	TRBJ2-3	CASSIRDTQYF	TGTGCCAGCAGCATCCGAGATACGCAGTATTTT
-	TRBV6-6	TRBD1	TRBJ1-2	CASSYSRDSTGYTF	TGTGCCAGCAGTTACTCCAGGGACAGTACGGGCTACACCTTC
-	TRBV3-1/TRBV3-2	-	TRBJ2-7	CASSLISYEQYF	TGTGCCAGCAGCCTCATCTCCTACGAGCAGTACTTC
-	TRBV7-8	-	TRBJ1-4	CASSLGQVENEKLFF	TGTGCCAGCAGCTTAGGTCAGGTCGAGAATGAAAAACTGTTTTTT
-	TRBV6-6	-	TRBJ2-7	CASSLQGRAVEQYF	TGTGCCAGCAGTCTACAGGGTAGGGCTGTCGAGCAGTACTTC
once	TRBV28	-	TRBJ1-4	CASSVPQPVANEKLFF	TGTGCCAGCAGCGTTCCCCAACCGGTGGCTAATGAAAAACTGTTTTTT
few	TRBV5-4	-	TRBJ2-6	CASSLGAGVGANVLTF	TGTGCCAGCAGCTTGGGTGCAGGGGTTGGGGCCAACGTCCTGACTTTC
-	TRBV5-1	-	TRBJ1-2	CASSAGRFAGPNYGYTF	TGCGCCAGCAGCGCCGGCAGGTTTGCGGGGCCTAACTATGGCTACACCTTC
-	TRBV7-6	-	TRBJ2-7	CASSLGHSYEQYF	TGTGCCAGCAGCTTGGGCCATAGCTACGAGCAGTACTTC
-	TRBV6-1	-	TRBJ1-5	CASSETGYQPQHF	TGTGCCAGCAGTGAGACGGGGTATCAGCCCCAGCATTTT
-	TRBV5-1	-	TRBJ2-5	CASSFSRGGEETQYF	TGCGCCAGCAGCTTTTCAAGGGGGGGAGAAGAGACCCAGTACTTC
-	TRBV10-1	TRBD1	TRBJ1-6	CASSPGQGGSPLHF	TGCGCCAGCAGCCCGGGACAGGGGGGCTCACCCCTCCACTTT
-	TRBV6-6	-	TRBJ2-1	CASSSGEQFF	TGTGCCAGCAGCAGCGGGGAGCAGTTCTTC
-	TRBV23-1	-	TRBJ2-7	CASSHPTGAPSYEQYF	TGCGCCAGCAGTCACCCCACGGGTGCCCCGTCCTACGAGCAGTACTTC
-	TRBV13	-	TRBJ1-6	CASREEMATYNSPLHF	TGTGCCAGCAGGGAGGAAATGGCCACCTATAATTCACCCCTCCACTTT
-	TRBV11-3	-	TRBJ2-1	CASSLGAVYNEQFF	TGTGCCAGCAGCTTAGGTGCAGTTTACAATGAGCAGTTCTTC
-	TRBV2	TRBD2	TRBJ2-3	CASSVAGVDADTQYF	TGTGCCAGCAGTGTAGCGGGAGTAGATGCAGATACGCAGTATTTT
-	TRBV5-3	TRBD1	TRBJ2-7	CARRPRDRPSSYEQYF	TGTGCCAGAAGACCACGGGACAGACCTTCCTCCTACGAGCAGTACTTC
-	TRBV28	TRBD1	TRBJ1-1	CASSLFTGGNTEAFF	TGTGCCAGCAGTTTATTTACAGGGGGGAACACTGAAGCTTTCTTT
-	TRBV5-3	-	TRBJ1-4	CARRVTTRIREKLFF	TGTGCCAGAAGAGTGACGACACGAATACGTGAAAAACTGTTTTTT
-	TRBV3-1/TRBV3-2	TRBD1	TRBJ2-7	CASSPGTGVTYEQYF	TGTGCCAGCAGCCCGGGGACAGGGGTAACCTACGAGCAGTACTTC
-	TRBV30	-	TRBJ1-5	CAWSRGNEDQPQHF	TGTGCCTGGAGTAGGGGTAATGAGGATCAGCCCCAGCATTTT
-	TRBV3-1/TRBV3-2	TRBD1	TRBJ2-2	CASRLQGASTGELFF	TGTGCCAGCAGGCTCCAGGGGGCTAGCACCGGGGAGCTGTTTTTT
-	TRBV19	-	TRBJ2-2	CASSIDSTAVGSAGELFF	TGTGCCAGTAGTATAGACTCGACTGCGGTCGGTTCCGCCGGGGAGCTGTTTTTT
few	TRBV19	TRBD2	TRBJ2-1	CASAQRESYNEQFF	TGTGCCAGTGCTCAGCGGGAGTCCTACAATGAGCAGTTCTTC
-	TRBV4-1	TRBD1	TRBJ2-7	CASSLEGQGAYEQYF	TGCGCCAGCAGCCTGGAGGGACAGGGGGCCTACGAGCAGTACTTC
-	TRBV4-2	-	TRBJ1-5	CASSQVIADSNQPQHF	TGTGCCAGCAGCCAAGTAATCGCGGATAGCAATCAGCCCCAGCATTTT
-	TRBV18	-	TRBJ2-6	CASSPPRSSGANVLTF	TGTGCCAGCTCACCACCGAGGAGCTCTGGGGCCAACGTCCTGACTTTC
-	TRBV3-1/TRBV3-2	TRBD1	TRBJ2-7	CASSQGTGYYEQYF	TGTGCCAGCAGCCAAGGGACAGGGTACTACGAGCAGTACTTC
-	TRBV7-9	-	TRBJ1-1	CASSFGDGRNTEAFF	TGTGCCAGCAGCTTCGGGGACGGGAGGAACACTGAAGCTTTCTTT
-	TRBV5-1	TRBD2	TRBJ2-1	CASGLGSGVGNEQFF	TGCGCCAGCGGGCTCGGCAGCGGGGTTGGTAATGAGCAGTTCTTC
-	TRBV28	TRBD1	TRBJ2-2	CASREWTGTNTGELFF	TGTGCCAGCAGGGAATGGACAGGCACGAACACCGGGGAGCTGTTTTTT